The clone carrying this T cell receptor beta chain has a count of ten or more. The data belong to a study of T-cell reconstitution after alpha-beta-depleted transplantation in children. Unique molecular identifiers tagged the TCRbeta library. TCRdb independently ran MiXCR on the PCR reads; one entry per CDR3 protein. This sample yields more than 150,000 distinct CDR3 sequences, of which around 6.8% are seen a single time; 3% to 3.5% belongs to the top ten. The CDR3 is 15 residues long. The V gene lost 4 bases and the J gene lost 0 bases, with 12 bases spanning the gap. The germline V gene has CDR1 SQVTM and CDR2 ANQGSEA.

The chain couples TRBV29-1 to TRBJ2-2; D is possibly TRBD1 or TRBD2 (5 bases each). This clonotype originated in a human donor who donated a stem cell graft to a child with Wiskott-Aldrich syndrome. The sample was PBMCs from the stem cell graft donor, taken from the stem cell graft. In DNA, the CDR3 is TGCAGCGTTGGAGGGACGGTCTCGAACACCGGGGAGCTGTTTTTT. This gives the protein CSVGGTVSNTGELFF.